This record concerns one TCR beta chain sequence. Antigen specificity is unknown. This sample is part of a study of Ad26.COV2.S vaccination and SARS-CoV-2 variants. As to treatment: around 19 received Ad26.COV2.S at low or high dose, single or two shots; about 5 received placebo; per-sample allocation not given. Material that was analyzed had been drawn on day 63 after the first vaccine or placebo injection. Study-wide points: Vaccine and placebo recipients had similar non-spike TCR breadth.

Using immunoSEQ multiplex PCR, the repertoire was profiled, and TCRdb retains in-frame clones only, with some absent. The data contain around 300,000 clones, approximately 86% of them seen just once; the ten biggest clones take up about 10%. The CDR3 extends over 17 amino acids. V was pared by 0 bases and J by 0 bases, with 12 bases between. Germline V CDR1 and CDR2: LGHNA, YSLEER. The clonotype was recovered from a person between 18 and 65 years old who received the Ad26.COV2.S COVID-19 vaccine or a placebo. This chain uses TRBV4-3 with TRBJ1-5; possibly TRBD1 for D (6 bases). Specimen: peripheral blood, collected in a trial of Ad26.COV2.S vaccine versus placebo. The CDR3 DNA sequence: TGCGCCAGCAGCCAAGATCCACAGGGTTATAGCAATCAGCCCCAGCATTTT. Encoded protein: CASSQDPQGYSNQPQHF.